A single T cell receptor beta chain is shown here with its context. Its antigen is currently unknown. Profiling relied on immunoSEQ multiplex PCR, and the TCRdb table lists in-frame clones only, not all of them. The sample includes 15,000 to 20,000 clones, roughly 76% of them seen just once. This entry comes from a study of T cells after posttransplantation cyclophosphamide. Overall study findings and caveats: Donor-recipient repertoire similarity was low at 1-2 months, rising over year one. Tissue-infiltrating T cells from skin or gut overlapped little with blood T cells. After PTCy, TRB diversity resembled that of CNI/methotrexate controls.

Busulfan-fludarabine conditioning, marrow transplant, and cyclophosphamide on days +3 and +4 were administered. J gave up 2 bases and V 5 bases, and 7 bases lay outside the gene matches. Germline-derived CDR1 and CDR2 are SEHNR and FQNEAQ (reference sequence). This CDR3 spans 15 amino acids. This chain joins TRBV7-9 and TRBJ2-7; 9 nucleotides align to TRBD1. This receptor was taken from a female patient in her forties who received an allogeneic stem cell transplant from a related donor, was CMV-positive, and had no GVHD. These T cells may partly come from the graft donor. This material consisted of CD8+ T cells sorted from PBMCs, taken about 1,900 days after a stem cell transplant with posttransplant cyclophosphamide. The CDR3 nucleotides read TGTGCCAGCAGCATCGGACAGGGGACGGCCTACGAGCAGTACTTC. Its translation is CASSIGQGTAYEQYF.